The 11 T cell receptor beta chains in this list originate from one sample, sequenced in a study of OX40 agonist ivuxolimab in advanced cancers. Produced via immunoSEQ multiplex PCR; TCRdb's table is partial and in-frame only. The sample yields around 86,000 clones, 70% to 90% seen once. The starting material was CD4+ or CD8+ T cells sorted from blood, obtained in a trial of the OX40 agonist ivuxolimab. Source of these receptors: an adult with an advanced solid tumor such as melanoma, head and neck, liver or kidney cancer.

The J gene is TRBJ1-5, the V gene TRBV6-1, with D perhaps TRBD1 (6 bases). This CDR3 is built from 13 residues. The germline V gene encodes CDR1 MNHNS and CDR2 SASEGT. The germline V and J ends were trimmed by 7 bases and 7 bases, with 14 bases remaining between them. CDR3 sequence: CASTPRGMQPQHF. The CDR3 nucleotides are TGTGCCAGCACCCCTAGGGGGATGCAGCCCCAGCATTTT.

This clone was detected only a few times. The genes are TRBV7-9 and TRBJ2-3, with a tentative D call TRBD1 (6 bases). The CDR3 runs to 14 residues. Trimming removed 8 bases at V and 2 bases at J, with 14 bases between. Germline values: CDR1 SEHNR, CDR2 FQNEAQ (reference sequence). The CDR3, as DNA: TGTGCCAGCCAGGCAGGGGAATACACAGATACGCAGTATTTT. This codes for CASQAGEYTDTQYF.

This clone was recorded only once. V is TRBV11-2 and J is TRBJ2-2; TRBD1 might be the D (5 bases). Germline CDR1 is SGHAT and CDR2 is FQNNGV. This CDR3 region has 15 residues. Trimming stripped 5 bases from V and 4 bases from J, with 14 bases between. The CDR3: CASSPTARGTGELFF. For the CDR3, the DNA is TGTGCCAGCAGCCCGACCGCTAGGGGCACCGGGGAGCTGTTTTTT.

The chain combines TRBV25-1 with TRBJ2-1; the match to TRBD1 covers 9 bases. The CDR3 runs 16 residues. V was pared by 2 bases and J by 3 bases, with 5 bases of the junction left unmatched. CDR1 is MGHDK and CDR2 is SYGVNS in the germline V gene. CDR3 amino acids: CASSESGTGIYNEQFF. The CDR3 coding sequence is TGTGCCAGCAGTGAAAGTGGGACAGGGATCTACAATGAGCAGTTCTTC.

V is TRBV19 and J is TRBJ1-2, with D unresolved. This CDR3 is built from 15 residues. From germline, CDR1 is LNHDA and CDR2 SQIVND (reference sequence). V was trimmed by 1 base and J by 0 bases, leaving 9 bases between them. The CDR3 reads CASSIGEAANYGYTF. Written as DNA, the CDR3 is TGTGCCAGTAGTATAGGGGAAGCGGCTAACTATGGCTACACCTTC.

The rearrangement joins TRBV2 to TRBJ2-7; 12 nucleotides match TRBD2. The CDR3 sequence is 17 residues long. The V gene's germline CDR1 is SNHLY and CDR2 FYNNEI. The V and J ends lost 3 bases and 2 bases, in that order; junction bases with no gene match: 8. CDR3 sequence (DNA): TGTGCCAGCAGTGACCTCCGGGGACTAGCGGGTGCCTACGAGCAGTACTTC. Translation gives CASSDLRGLAGAYEQYF.

This chain connects TRBV5-6 to TRBJ2-1; no clear D gene. The CDR3 sequence is 15 residues long. Germline loops: CDR1 SGHDT, CDR2 YYEEEE. Trimming took 0 bases from V and 0 from J, leaving 7 bases between them. The CDR3 sequence: CASSLVSRSYNEQFF. The DNA of the CDR3 is TGTGCCAGCAGCTTGGTGAGCCGCTCCTACAATGAGCAGTTCTTC.

The chain links TRBV4-1 to TRBJ2-5; 7 nucleotides align to TRBD1. The V and J ends lost 4 bases and 3 bases, in that order; junction bases with no gene match: 5. Germline V gene data show CDR1 as MGHRA and CDR2 as YSYEKL. The CDR3 is 14 residues long. The CDR3 loop is CASSLQTGKETQYF. CDR3 bases: TGCGCCAGCAGCCTCCAGACAGGGAAAGAGACCCAGTACTTC.

The CDR3 spells CASSKYRTGANTGELFF. CDR3 bases: TGTGCCAGCAGTAAGTACCGGACGGGTGCGAACACCGGGGAGCTGTTTTTT. The J gene is TRBJ2-2, the V gene TRBV27; D is unresolved. V lost 5 bases, J lost 0 bases, and 16 bases lay in between. CDR1 MNHEY and CDR2 SMNVEV come from the germline V gene (reference sequence). This CDR3 spans 17 amino acids.

The chain employs TRBV19 and TRBJ1-1; D is perhaps TRBD1 (5 bases). CDR1 and CDR2 from the germline V gene are LNHDA and SQIVND (reference sequence). V lost 3 bases and J lost 3, with 14 bases in between. The CDR3 has 15 amino acids. The CDR3 reads CASSMPGRSYTEAFF. CDR3 nucleotide sequence: TGTGCCAGTAGTATGCCGGGACGGTCGTACACTGAAGCTTTCTTT.

This clone was seen only once. This rearrangement joins TRBV7-2 to TRBJ1-1; D perhaps matches TRBD1 (5 bases). Trimming stripped 4 bases from V and 1 base from J, with 10 bases between. Germline V CDR1 and CDR2: SGHTA, FQGNSA. The CDR3 runs 14 residues. In nucleotides, the CDR3 is TGTGCCAGCAGCTACGGGGGGTCGAACACTGAAGCTTTCTTT. Translation gives CASSYGGSNTEAFF.